These 24 T cell receptor beta chains came from one sample sequenced in a study of OX40 agonist ivuxolimab in advanced cancers. Clones were read by immunoSEQ multiplex PCR, and TCRdb kept only the in-frame ones, dropping some. The sample lists some 12,000 clones; 69% were seen once. The sample was CD4+ or CD8+ T cells sorted from blood, taken in a trial of the OX40 agonist ivuxolimab. The receptors shown here come from an adult with an advanced solid tumor such as melanoma, head and neck, liver or kidney cancer.

This chain uses TRBV2 with TRBJ1-1; no reliable D call. Germline CDR1 is SNHLY and CDR2 is FYNNEI. Trimming left V 5 bases short and J 4 bases short, with 20 bases between. The CDR3 totals 16 residues. CDR3 DNA sequence: TGTGCCAGCAGTATATGGACCATACTCGCGAGCACTGAAGCTTTCTTT. Its protein product is CASSIWTILASTEAFF.

The chain carries TRBV5-6 and TRBJ2-3; 8 bases align to TRBD1. V was pared by 3 bases and J by 4 bases, with 1 base of the junction left unmatched. Looked up from germline, CDR1 is SGHDT and CDR2 is YYEEEE. There are 13 residues in the CDR3. CDR3 sequence (DNA): TGTGCCAGCAGCTCGACAGGGGCAGATACGCAGTATTTT. This translates into CASSSTGADTQYF. The full variable domain, completed using reference TRBV5-6 and TRBJ2-3, is DAGVTQSPTHLIKTRGQQVTLRCSPKSGHDTVSWYQQALGQGPQFIFQYYEEEERQRGNFPDRFSGHQFPNYSSELNVNALLLGDSALYLCASSSTGADTQYFGPGTRLTVL.

The chain employs TRBV28 and TRBJ1-1; no clear D gene. Per germline, CDR1 MDHEN and CDR2 SYDVKM. The CDR3 covers 13 residues. V was shortened by 4 bases and J by 5 bases, with 11 bases between the two germline ends. CDR3 nucleotides: TGTGCCAGCAGTTCCACGACGGGGACTGAAGCTTTCTTT. Translation: CASSSTTGTEAFF.

This clone came up a few times. The rearrangement uses TRBV13 and TRBJ1-4; D call uncertain. This CDR3 has 15 amino acids. Germline V gene sequence: CDR1 PRHDT, CDR2 FYEKMQ (reference sequence). V lost 0 bases and J lost 0, with 5 bases in between. The CDR3 DNA is TGTGCCAGCAGCTTAGGCGATGCAACTAATGAAAAACTGTTTTTT. It codes for CASSLGDATNEKLFF.

The chain employs TRBV4-3 and TRBJ1-2; no reliable D call. Trimming removed 0 bases at V and 8 bases at J, with 10 bases between. From germline, CDR1 is LGHNA and CDR2 YSLEER. The CDR3 extends over 13 amino acids. Here the CDR3 reads CASSQDPRWGYTF. The CDR3 nucleotides read TGCGCCAGCAGCCAAGACCCCAGATGGGGCTACACCTTC.

The chain carries TRBV10-3 and TRBJ1-1; D unresolved. This CDR3 comprises 16 residues. The germline CDR1 and CDR2 sequences are ENHRY and SYGVKD. V was trimmed by 10 bases and J by 0 bases, leaving 21 bases between them. The CDR3, as DNA: TGTGCCACCTCGGACGGTGGGAGCCACATGAACACTGAAGCTTTCTTT. Translating gives CATSDGGSHMNTEAFF.

Details on this clone: This specimen includes other DNA sequences encoding the same CDR3. The chain couples TRBV11-1 to TRBJ2-3; 10 bases match TRBD2. J lost 0 bases, V lost 3 bases, and 3 bases had no gene match. In germline, CDR1 is SGHAT, CDR2 FQDESV (reference sequence). The length of the CDR3 is 16 residues. This CDR3 is CASSFRTSGSTDTQYF. The CDR3 coding sequence is TGTGCCAGCAGCTTCCGGACTAGCGGAAGCACAGATACGCAGTATTTT.

The chain uses TRBV28 and TRBJ1-2; 8 bases map to TRBD1. Per the germline V gene, CDR1 is MDHEN and CDR2 is SYDVKM. Germline trimming cut 2 bases from V and 7 bases from J; bases unmatched to any gene: 6. This CDR3 region has 14 residues. CDR3 sequence: CASSLRAGGSGYTF. CDR3 nucleotides: TGTGCCAGCAGTTTACGAGCAGGGGGCTCTGGCTACACCTTC.

This clone was seen a single time. The chain is built from TRBV28 and TRBJ2-3; D tentatively reads TRBD1 or TRBD2 (6 bases each). Germline CDR1 is MDHEN and CDR2 is SYDVKM. Trimming removed 5 bases from V and 1 base from J, with 16 bases in between. The CDR3 is 16 residues long. CDR3 bases: TGTGCCAGCAGTCTGGGATGGGGGGCTGGCACAGATACGCAGTATTTT. It codes for CASSLGWGAGTDTQYF.

V gene TRBV28 combines with J gene TRBJ1-2, with D possibly matching TRBD1 (5 bases). The ends were cut back, 1 base at V and 8 bases at J, with 11 bases in the middle. The CDR3 runs 13 residues. The germline V gene encodes CDR1 MDHEN and CDR2 SYDVKM. The CDR3 DNA follows: TGTGCCAGCAGTTTATCCAAGGCAGGGGGCTACACCTTC. Protein product: CASSLSKAGGYTF.

The chain is built from TRBV5-4 and TRBJ2-2; D unclear. Germline V lookup: CDR1 SGHNT, CDR2 YYREEE (reference sequence). Trimming removed 2 bases from V and 2 bases from J, with 7 bases in between. The CDR3 totals 14 residues. The CDR3 loop is CASSFLVNTGELFF. DNA for the CDR3: TGTGCCAGCAGCTTCCTAGTTAACACCGGGGAGCTGTTTTTT. The full variable domain, rest sourced from reference TRBV5-4 and TRBJ2-2, is ETGVTQSPTHLIKTRGQQVTLRCSSQSGHNTVSWYQQALGQGPQFIFQYYREEENGRGNFPPRFSGLQFPNYSSELNVNALELDDSALYLCASSFLVNTGELFFGEGSRLTVL.

The CDR3 DNA reads as TGTGCCAGCAGTTTATATCTGGGCACAGATACGCAGTATTTT. Protein product: CASSLYLGTDTQYF. V is TRBV28 and J is TRBJ2-3; no clear D. Germline CDR1 is MDHEN and CDR2 is SYDVKM. V was clipped by 1 base and J by 1 base, with 6 bases between them. This CDR3 comprises 14 residues. The full variable domain, in which reference TRBV28 and TRBJ2-3 provide the parts outside the CDR3, is DVKVTQSSRYLVKRTGEKVFLECVQDMDHENMFWYRQDPGLGLRLIYFSYDVKMKEKGDIPEGYSVSREKKERFSLILESASTNQTSMYLCASSLYLGTDTQYFGPGTRLTVL.

This clone has a handful of counts. The CDR3 sequence is CARTATTEAFF. DNA for the CDR3: TGTGCGAGAACAGCAACCACTGAAGCTTTCTTT. The rearrangement uses TRBV13 and TRBJ1-1; D is undetermined. CDR1 and CDR2 from the germline V gene are PRHDT and FYEKMQ (reference sequence). The CDR3 contains 11 residues.

The genes are TRBV19 and TRBJ2-1; TRBD1 is a possible D gene (6 bases). Per germline, CDR1 LNHDA and CDR2 SQIVND (reference sequence). The CDR3 is 16 amino acids. Deletions cut 4 bases from V and 0 bases from J, with 13 bases between. In nucleotides, the CDR3 is TGTGCCAGTAGTACACAGGGTCTGGACTCCTACAATGAGCAGTTCTTC. The encoded protein is CASSTQGLDSYNEQFF. Based on the CDR3 plus reference TRBV19 and TRBJ2-1, the full variable domain is DGGITQSPKYLFRKEGQNVTLSCEQNLNHDAMYWYRQDPGQGLRLIYYSQIVNDFQKGDIAEGYSVSREKKESFPLTVTSAQKNPTAFYLCASSTQGLDSYNEQFFGPGTRLTVL.

In its sample, this clone was seen a few times. The chain uses TRBV6-6 and TRBJ2-7; D is unclear. V was shortened by 2 bases and J by 3 bases, with 14 bases between the two germline ends. CDR1 is MNHNY and CDR2 is SVGAGI in the germline V gene (reference sequence). The CDR3 consists of 15 residues. This CDR3 reads CASSYQRLGVYEQYF. The CDR3 DNA is TGTGCCAGCAGTTACCAACGGCTAGGCGTCTACGAGCAGTACTTC.

The chain employs TRBV7-9 and TRBJ2-5, with TRBD1 matching over 9 bases. Germline CDR1 and CDR2: SEHNR and FQNEAQ (reference sequence). V dropped 7 bases and J dropped 1; count of bases not matched to a gene: 7. This CDR3 region has 15 residues. The CDR3 region is CASTSGQGGQETQYF. The CDR3 coding sequence is TGTGCCAGCACCTCGGGACAGGGCGGCCAAGAGACCCAGTACTTC.

The DNA for the CDR3 is TGTGCCAGTAGTATAGGATTTGGGACGCCCGGCGGCTACACCTTC. Its translation is CASSIGFGTPGGYTF. The rearrangement links TRBV19 to TRBJ1-2, with D maybe TRBD1 (5 bases). Germline V lookup: CDR1 LNHDA, CDR2 SQIVND (reference sequence). This CDR3 spans 15 amino acids. V lost 1 base, J lost 8 bases, and 17 bases lay in between. Drawing the rest from reference TRBV19 and TRBJ1-2, the complete variable domain is DGGITQSPKYLFRKEGQNVTLSCEQNLNHDAMYWYRQDPGQGLRLIYYSQIVNDFQKGDIAEGYSVSREKKESFPLTVTSAQKNPTAFYLCASSIGFGTPGGYTFGSGTRLTVV.

This clone is deemed medium-sized. V gene TRBV20-1 combines with J gene TRBJ1-1; a weak D match, TRBD1 (6 bases). Germline V gene lookup returns CDR1 DFQATT and CDR2 SNEGSKA (reference sequence). V lost 6 bases to trimming and J lost 11 bases, with 16 bases between them. CDR3 length equals 11 residues. CDR3 residues: CSAQEGVRAFF. In DNA, the CDR3 is TGCAGTGCCCAAGAGGGGGTTCGGGCTTTCTTT.

The rearrangement uses TRBV5-1 and TRBJ2-1; 11 bases fit TRBD1. With 4 bases clipped from V and 7 bases from J, the junction kept 7 bases outside the gene matches. The germline gives CDR1 SGHRS, CDR2 YFSETQ. CDR3 length equals 15 residues. CDR3 residues: CASSHGQGAKNEQFF. CDR3 sequence (DNA): TGCGCCAGCAGCCACGGACAGGGGGCTAAGAATGAGCAGTTCTTC.

The V and J genes are TRBV4-1 and TRBJ2-7; the D gene is possibly TRBD2 (5 bases). The CDR3 loop spans 14 amino acids. From germline, CDR1 is MGHRA and CDR2 YSYEKL. The V gene lost 0 bases and the J gene lost 0 bases, with 6 bases spanning the gap. The CDR3 here is CASSQERASYEQYF. In nucleotides, the CDR3 is TGCGCCAGCAGCCAAGAGCGGGCCTCCTACGAGCAGTACTTC.

The chain links TRBV28 to TRBJ2-3; 10 bases map to TRBD1. J gave up 8 bases and V 3 bases, and 8 bases lay outside the gene matches. The CDR3 has 15 amino acids. Germline values: CDR1 MDHEN, CDR2 SYDVKM. This CDR3 is CASSLGTGALATQYF. CDR3 DNA: TGTGCCAGCAGTTTGGGGACAGGGGCTCTCGCTACGCAGTATTTT.

V is TRBV28 and J is TRBJ2-7, with 7 bases identical to TRBD1. This CDR3 is 14 amino acids long. CDR1 is MDHEN, CDR2 SYDVKM, per germline. Trimming at V came to 3 bases and at J to 2 bases, leaving 4 bases not matched to a gene. The CDR3 loop reads CASSLTGTAYEQYF. The DNA for the CDR3 is TGTGCCAGCAGTTTGACAGGGACAGCCTACGAGCAGTACTTC.

There are a few counts of this clone. CDR3 sequence reads: CASSLVLQGAQNEQFF. CDR3 nucleotide sequence: TGTGCCAGCAGTTTGGTTCTCCAGGGGGCGCAGAATGAGCAGTTCTTC. The rearrangement uses TRBV28 and TRBJ2-1, with 8 bases aligning to TRBD1. Trimming at V came to 3 bases and at J to 7 bases, leaving 11 bases not matched to a gene. Per the germline V gene, CDR1 is MDHEN and CDR2 is SYDVKM. There are 16 residues in the CDR3.

By share, this clone counts as medium-sized. This chain connects TRBV7-9 to TRBJ2-7; 7 bases map to TRBD1. This CDR3 is 15 amino acids long. CDR1 is SEHNR, CDR2 FQNEAQ, per germline (reference sequence). V lost 5 bases, J lost 3 bases, and 10 bases stayed unmatched. DNA of the CDR3: TGTGCCAGCAGCCTCGAGACAGGGACAAACTACGAGCAGTACTTC. Translated: CASSLETGTNYEQYF.